What follows describes a single T cell receptor beta chain. These data are taken from a study of blood T cell repertoires in COVID-19. Study-wide context: The origin of the acute and convalescent COVID-19 samples was the United States, Italy and Spain. Sources were T cells, B-cell-depleted T cells, or PBMCs; the material itself was cDNA or gDNA.

As processed by the authors: The assay estimated nucleated cells by amplifying reference gene primers. TCRdb's copy holds only in-frame clones and misses some; the assay was immunoSEQ multiplex PCR. V, J and clone size reflect that table, while D and trimming were determined from the DNA. This repertoire shows approximately 230,000 clones, roughly nine tenths found once; its top ten account for roughly 3%. The CDR3 is made up of 13 amino acids. Trimming shortened V by 6 bases and J by 0 bases, and 8 bases separated the two germline ends. CDR1 and CDR2 (germline): LGHNA, YSLEER. This TCR was sampled from a man aged 18 to 30 with active or convalescent COVID-19. The chain uses TRBV4-3 and TRBJ1-1, with TRBD1 as a possible D gene (6 bases). The sequenced material came from peripheral blood. The CDR3 coding sequence is TGCGCCAGCAGACAGGGCCTGAACACTGAAGCTTTCTTT. Encoded protein: CASRQGLNTEAFF.